The 27 T cell receptor beta chains given below trace back to one sample, sequenced in a study of T cells in Graves' hyperthyroidism and ophthalmopathy. Amplified TCR beta CDR3 regions derived from RNA transcripts. The primer set for the first-round RT-PCR of the TCR CDR3 was HTBI. From the multiplex PCR reads, TCRdb called clonotypes with MiXCR, one entry per CDR3 protein. The sample yields a few hundred thousand distinct CDR3 sequences, 15% to 20% seen once. The specimen sequenced was blood. Every receptor here comes from a man in his fifties with Graves' ophthalmopathy.

This chain connects TRBV4-2 to TRBJ2-7; 7 bases fit TRBD2. Germline V gene lookup returns CDR1 LGHNA and CDR2 YNFKEQ. V lost 1 base to trimming and J lost 4 bases; unmatched junction nucleotides: 4. This CDR3 spans 14 amino acids. Written as DNA, the CDR3 is TGTGCCAGCAGCCAAGGGCGGGAGAGGTACGAGCAGTACTTC. Translation gives CASSQGRERYEQYF.

The sample holds many counts of this clonotype. The genes are TRBV20-1 and TRBJ2-1, with 8 bases aligning to TRBD2. This CDR3 is built from 12 residues. Looked up from germline, CDR1 is DFQATT and CDR2 is SNEGSKA (reference sequence). The V and J ends lost 6 bases and 10 bases, in that order; junction bases with no gene match: 8. The CDR3 protein is CSASREGREQFF. Written as DNA, the CDR3 is TGCAGTGCCTCCCGGGAGGGGCGGGAGCAGTTCTTC.

The chain uses TRBV20-1 and TRBJ2-1; TRBD2 matches 10 bases. Losses at the gene ends were 0 bases for V and 7 bases for J; bases not matched to a gene: 6. This CDR3 spans 15 amino acids. Per the germline V gene, CDR1 is DFQATT and CDR2 is SNEGSKA (reference sequence). The CDR3 coding sequence is TGCAGTGCTAGAGACCTAGCGGGAGTACGGAATGAGCAGTTCTTC. This codes for CSARDLAGVRNEQFF.

V usage is TRBV6-2 or TRBV6-3 and J usage is TRBJ1-1; maybe TRBD1 (5 bases). Germline values: CDR1 MNHEY, CDR2 SVGEGT. The length of the CDR3 is 13 residues. Trimming took off 6 bases at V and 1 base at J, with 9 bases between the two ends. As DNA, the CDR3 is TGTGCCAGCAGAATTCAGGGGAACACTGAAGCTTTCTTT. It translates to CASRIQGNTEAFF.

This clonotype appeared many times. The chain couples TRBV12-3 or TRBV12-4 to TRBJ2-1; D unresolved. The germline V and J ends were trimmed by 4 bases and 7 bases, with 8 bases remaining between them. This CDR3 has 12 residues. This CDR3 reads CASSSRENEQFF. CDR3 coding DNA: TGTGCCAGCAGTTCTAGAGAGAATGAGCAGTTCTTC.

This clonotype was counted ten times or more. V usage is TRBV6-1 and J usage is TRBJ1-5; 8 positions agree with TRBD1. V lost 4 bases to trimming and J lost 0 bases; unmatched junction nucleotides: 2. Germline assignment: CDR1 MNHNS and CDR2 SASEGT. This CDR3 is 15 amino acids long. The CDR3 protein is CASSGTGGSNQPQHF. Written as DNA, the CDR3 is TGTGCCAGCAGTGGTACAGGGGGTAGCAATCAGCCCCAGCATTTT.

This clonotype was seen repeatedly, ten times or more. This sequence joins TRBV5-6 and TRBJ1-4, with unresolved D. Germline V gene sequence: CDR1 SGHDT, CDR2 YYEEEE. The length of the CDR3 is 14 residues. V lost 0 bases, J lost 8 bases, and 11 bases lay in between. This CDR3 is CASSLGAGTEKLFF. The CDR3 region has the DNA TGTGCCAGCAGCTTGGGGGCCGGAACCGAAAAACTGTTTTTT.

In this sample, this clonotype turned up a few times. The chain links TRBV28 to TRBJ2-5; 15 nucleotides align to TRBD2. In germline, CDR1 is MDHEN, CDR2 SYDVKM. With 6 bases clipped from V and 11 bases from J, the junction kept 13 bases outside the gene matches. The CDR3 loop spans 16 amino acids. The CDR3 region is CASSPGLAGGPFQQYF. The CDR3 DNA is TGTGCCAGCAGCCCAGGACTAGCGGGAGGGCCTTTCCAACAGTACTTC.

This clonotype was found a few times. The V call is TRBV12-3 or TRBV12-4, the J call TRBJ2-1, with TRBD1 matching 7 bases. The CDR3 runs 16 residues. V lost 1 base, J lost 5 bases, and 8 bases stayed unmatched. CDR3 sequence reads: CASSLDNRGRDNEQFF. The DNA for the CDR3 is TGTGCCAGCAGTTTAGACAACAGGGGACGGGACAATGAGCAGTTCTTC.

This clonotype was detected ten times or more. The chain recombines TRBV28 with TRBJ1-2; 7 bases are a match to TRBD1. The CDR3 contains 14 residues. Germline V lookup: CDR1 MDHEN, CDR2 SYDVKM. The V segment lost 2 bases and the J segment 8 bases; nucleotides outside the gene matches: 8. CDR3 loop: CASSLKWTGGGYTF. CDR3 nucleotides: TGTGCCAGCAGTTTAAAATGGACAGGTGGAGGCTACACCTTC.

This clonotype has only a few counts. The chain combines TRBV27 with TRBJ2-2; 7 bases map to TRBD1. CDR1 is MNHEY, CDR2 SMNVEV, per germline (reference sequence). The V gene end was trimmed by 2 bases and the J gene end by 1 base; junction bases not matched to a gene: 1. This CDR3 region has 15 residues. This CDR3 is CASSLNRGNTGELFF. The CDR3 DNA is TGTGCCAGCAGTTTAAACAGGGGGAACACCGGGGAGCTGTTTTTT.

This clonotype was recorded a few times. V is TRBV28 and J is TRBJ2-6; weak D call: TRBD2 (6 bases). The germline V and J ends were trimmed by 7 bases and 2 bases, with 12 bases remaining between them. The CDR3 loop spans 15 amino acids. Germline lookup yields CDR1 MDHEN and CDR2 SYDVKM. The CDR3 here is CASMEGGPGANVLTF. As DNA, the CDR3 is TGTGCCAGCATGGAAGGAGGGCCTGGGGCCAACGTCCTGACTTTC.

This clonotype was counted only a few times. The CDR3 here is CASSEISRRGGGYTF. The CDR3 DNA follows: TGTGCCAGCAGTGAAATTTCCCGTCGGGGGGGTGGCTACACCTTC. The chain has TRBV2 and TRBJ1-2; a weak D match, TRBD1 (5 bases). The CDR3 covers 15 residues. Germline V CDR1 and CDR2: SNHLY, FYNNEI. The V and J ends lost 2 bases and 7 bases respectively, with 17 bases between them.

J is TRBJ2-3 and V is TRBV28, with 10 bases lining up with TRBD1. V lost 8 bases and J lost 1; bases outside the gene matches: 3. The CDR3 has 14 residues. Germline V lookup: CDR1 MDHEN, CDR2 SYDVKM. DNA for the CDR3: TGTGCCAGCGGACAGGGGGGAGGCACAGATACGCAGTATTTT. Protein sequence: CASGQGGGTDTQYF.

This rearrangement joins TRBV12-3 or TRBV12-4 to TRBJ2-1, with 11 positions matching TRBD1. The junction had 15 bases not matched to a gene; V was cut back by 7 bases and J by 7 bases. This CDR3 has 17 residues. CDR3 sequence: CASNTKGGQGGQNEQFF. The CDR3 bases are TGTGCCAGCAACACCAAGGGGGGACAGGGGGGGCAGAATGAGCAGTTCTTC.

Turning to this clonotype: A read error is possible here, since a much larger clone lies one base away. This chain joins TRBV28 and TRBJ2-4; tentatively, D is TRBD1 (5 bases). The CDR3 extends over 16 amino acids. CDR1 is MDHEN, CDR2 SYDVKM, per germline. The V and J ends lost 4 bases and 1 base respectively, with 14 bases between them. The CDR3 sequence: CASSSARQSAKNIQYF. CDR3 DNA sequence: TGTGCCAGCAGTTCCGCGAGACAGTCCGCCAAAAACATTCAGTACTTC. The full variable domain, in which reference TRBV28 and TRBJ2-4 provide the parts outside the CDR3, is DVKVTQSSRYLVKRTGEKVFLECVQDMDHENMFWYRQDPGLGLRLIYFSYDVKMKEKGDIPEGYSVSREKKERFSLILESASTNQTSMYLCASSSARQSAKNIQYFGAGTRLSVL.

This clonotype has more than one count but fewer than ten. The chain couples TRBV2 to TRBJ2-5; possible D gene TRBD2, 6 bases. Trimming removed 5 bases at V and 10 bases at J, with 14 bases between. The CDR3 has 12 amino acids. Germline V gene lookup returns CDR1 SNHLY and CDR2 FYNNEI. CDR3 sequence reads: CASSTNLGGQYF. The CDR3 DNA follows: TGTGCCAGCAGTACCAACCTGGGAGGCCAGTACTTC.

Many counts were recorded for this clonotype. The chain uses TRBV5-1 and TRBJ2-1, with 10 positions matching TRBD2. Germline values: CDR1 SGHRS, CDR2 YFSETQ. The CDR3 spans 19 residues. The V segment lost 2 bases and the J segment 7 bases; nucleotides outside the gene matches: 18. This CDR3 is CASSFSLEVAGGRRNEQFF. For the CDR3, the DNA is TGCGCCAGCAGCTTCAGCTTAGAGGTAGCGGGAGGACGGAGGAATGAGCAGTTCTTC.

This clonotype was seen many times. The chain links TRBV12-3 or TRBV12-4 to TRBJ2-7; D ambiguous. CDR3 length: 13 residues. The ends were cut back, 3 bases at V and 3 bases at J, with 9 bases in the middle. Written as DNA, the CDR3 is TGTGCCAGCAGTTTGGACGGCCACTACGAGCAGTACTTC. Residues: CASSLDGHYEQYF.

This clonotype was observed many times. The rearrangement links TRBV5-6 to TRBJ2-1; 10 bases agree with TRBD1. V gave up 4 bases and J gave up 9 bases; unmatched junction bases: 10. The length of the CDR3 is 15 residues. Germline CDR1 reads SGHDT; CDR2 reads YYEEEE. The CDR3 spells CASSQDRGIKAEQFF. Written as DNA, the CDR3 is TGTGCCAGCAGCCAGGACAGGGGGATTAAGGCTGAGCAGTTCTTC.

This clonotype was counted a few times. This chain joins TRBV28 and TRBJ2-7, with D maybe TRBD1 (5 bases). Deletions cut 6 bases from V and 5 bases from J, with 20 bases between. The CDR3 sequence is 15 residues long. The germline V gene has CDR1 MDHEN and CDR2 SYDVKM. CDR3 in amino acids: CASRNDRASSNEQYF. As DNA, the CDR3 is TGTGCCAGCAGAAATGACAGAGCCAGTTCCAACGAGCAGTACTTC.

This clonotype was detected only a few times. The chain uses TRBV10-3 and TRBJ2-1; D possibly corresponds to TRBD1 (6 bases). V was pared by 3 bases and J by 8 bases, with 8 bases between. Germline CDR1 reads ENHRY; CDR2 reads SYGVKD. The CDR3 runs to 12 residues. The CDR3 region is CAISDSGDEQFF. The CDR3 DNA follows: TGTGCCATCAGTGATTCAGGGGATGAGCAGTTCTTC.

This clonotype has more than one count but fewer than ten. The rearrangement uses TRBV11-2 and TRBJ2-2; D call uncertain. V lost 6 bases to trimming and J lost 1 base, with 6 bases between them. Germline assignment: CDR1 SGHAT and CDR2 FQNNGV. The CDR3 has 13 amino acids. CDR3 in amino acids: CASSFWNTGELFF. In DNA form, the CDR3 reads TGTGCCAGCAGTTTCTGGAACACCGGGGAGCTGTTTTTT.

V is TRBV4-1 and J is TRBJ2-1; 8 positions agree with TRBD1. The CDR3 contains 19 residues. J gave up 3 bases and V 1 base, and 14 bases lay outside the gene matches. Germline V gives CDR1 MGHRA, CDR2 YSYEKL. The CDR3 spells CASSQAGTGVRGNYNEQFF. The CDR3 coding sequence is TGCGCCAGCAGCCAAGCAGGGACAGGTGTAAGGGGGAACTACAATGAGCAGTTCTTC.

The rearrangement uses TRBV20-1 and TRBJ2-6; 7 bases map to TRBD1. Trimming took 6 bases from V and 0 from J; bases not matched to a gene: 5. The CDR3 has 15 residues. Germline values: CDR1 DFQATT, CDR2 SNEGSKA (reference sequence). This chain's CDR3 is CSAHRGFSGANVLTF. The CDR3 DNA is TGCAGTGCGCACAGGGGATTCTCTGGGGCCAACGTCCTGACTTTC.

This clonotype was found many times. The V gene is TRBV30, the J gene TRBJ1-1; possible D gene TRBD1, 5 bases. Germline V gives CDR1 GTSNPN, CDR2 SVGIG (reference sequence). There are 13 residues in the CDR3. V was cut by 4 bases and J by 3 bases, with 12 bases left in between. The CDR3 nucleotides are TGTGCCTGGACACGGGGGGTCCACACTGAAGCTTTCTTT. It encodes CAWTRGVHTEAFF.

Only a few counts were recorded for this clonotype. This chain joins TRBV29-1 and TRBJ2-7, with 11 bases that match TRBD1. This CDR3 is 13 amino acids long. V lost 3 bases to trimming and J lost 3 bases; unmatched junction nucleotides: 1. The germline V gene encodes CDR1 SQVTM and CDR2 ANQGSEA. CDR3 protein: CSVEGTGGYEQYF. CDR3 DNA sequence: TGCAGCGTTGAGGGGACAGGGGGCTACGAGCAGTACTTC.